Below, 17 T cell receptor beta chains from the same sample are listed, as sequenced in a study of CD8 T cells in Susac syndrome. When the RNA was reverse transcribed, random hexamers were used with an input of roughly 0.45 to 1 ug. One entry per CDR3 protein, called by TCRdb with MiXCR from the immunoSEQ multiplex PCR reads. This table holds roughly 400,000 distinct CDR3 sequences, around 85% found once. The sequenced sample consisted of CD8+ T cells from PBMCs. These receptors were collected from a human donor with multiple sclerosis.

The J gene is TRBJ2-1, the V gene TRBV7-3; D is perhaps TRBD2 (5 bases). Trimming took off 5 bases at V and 5 bases at J, with 16 bases between the two ends. Germline V gene sequence: CDR1 SGHTA, CDR2 FQGTGA. This CDR3 contains 15 residues. CDR3 in DNA: TGTGCCAGCAGCCAATTTACTGTCGGGGACAATGAGCAGTTCTTC. This translates into CASSQFTVGDNEQFF.

This chain connects TRBV20-1 to TRBJ2-1, with D perhaps matching TRBD1 (6 bases). The CDR3 sequence is 11 residues long. Trimming cost V 6 bases and J 9 bases, with 12 bases left between them. Germline V gene lookup returns CDR1 DFQATT and CDR2 SNEGSKA (reference sequence). CDR3 coding DNA: TGCAGTGCCCCCAGAGGGGGTGAGCAGTTCTTC. Its translation is CSAPRGGEQFF.

This chain uses TRBV23-1 with TRBJ2-6, with 8 bases matching TRBD2. TRBV23-1 is designated an ORF whose function remains uncertain. The V gene end was trimmed by 2 bases and the J gene end by 1 base; junction bases not matched to a gene: 10. The CDR3 runs 19 residues. For the CDR3, the DNA is TGCGCCAGCAGTCAAGAACTCTCGCGGGGGGTTTCTGGGGCCAACGTCCTGACTTTC. This translates into CASSQELSRGVSGANVLTF.

The rearrangement uses TRBV11-3 and TRBJ2-1; perhaps D is TRBD1 or TRBD2 (6 bases each). V lost 2 bases, J lost 5 bases, and 10 bases lay in between. The CDR3 loop spans 14 amino acids. The germline V gene encodes CDR1 SGHNT and CDR2 YENEEA. DNA for the CDR3: TGTGCCAGCAGCTTACGGGGGCTGGACAATGAGCAGTTCTTC. This sequence encodes CASSLRGLDNEQFF.

V and J are TRBV5-5 and TRBJ2-1; D not resolved. There are 12 residues in the CDR3. Between the trimmed V and J ends, which lost 4 bases and 8 bases, there was a span of 10 bases. Germline loops: CDR1 SGHKS, CDR2 YYEKEE (reference sequence). The CDR3 is CASSLAAYEQFF. The CDR3 coding sequence is TGTGCCAGCAGCCTCGCAGCCTATGAGCAGTTCTTC.

In this sample, this clonotype turned up once. The CDR3 DNA follows: TGTGCCAGCAGTTTTTACCCAGGGGACCAGGTACTGAACACTGAAGCTTTCTTT. This codes for CASSFYPGDQVLNTEAFF. The rearrangement links TRBV28 to TRBJ1-1; D is possibly TRBD1 (6 bases). V was shortened by 3 bases and J by 0 bases, with 20 bases between the two germline ends. Per the germline V gene, CDR1 is MDHEN and CDR2 is SYDVKM. This CDR3 region has 18 residues.

The rearrangement links TRBV4-1 to TRBJ1-1; D is perhaps TRBD1 (5 bases). With 3 bases removed from V and 3 bases from J, the gap between germline ends came to 14 bases. Germline loops: CDR1 MGHRA, CDR2 YSYEKL. The CDR3 runs 15 residues. DNA of the CDR3: TGCGCCAGCAGCCAGACTCCGGGAGGGGACACTGAAGCTTTCTTT. Translated: CASSQTPGGDTEAFF.

V usage is TRBV3-1 and J usage is TRBJ2-2; the match to TRBD2 covers 12 bases. The CDR3 extends over 16 amino acids. J lost 4 bases, V lost 4 bases, and 4 bases had no gene match. Germline assignment: CDR1 LGHDT and CDR2 YNNKEL (reference sequence). CDR3 sequence (DNA): TGTGCCAGCAGCCTTCGACTAGCGGGAGTCACCGGGGAGCTGTTTTTT. Translation gives CASSLRLAGVTGELFF.

This chain links TRBV9 with TRBJ2-1, with a weak D call TRBD2 (5 bases). Trimming left V 4 bases short and J 8 bases short, with 19 bases between. This CDR3 contains 15 residues. CDR1 is SGDLS, CDR2 YYNGEE, per germline. The CDR3 DNA reads as TGTGCCAGCAGCTTAACTAGTTCGGGGTCCGATGAGCAGTTCTTC. The encoded protein is CASSLTSSGSDEQFF.

This sequence joins TRBV19 and TRBJ1-1; no firm D call. From germline, CDR1 is LNHDA and CDR2 SQIVND (reference sequence). This CDR3 comprises 12 residues. The V and J ends lost 11 bases and 4 bases respectively, with 14 bases between them. DNA for the CDR3: TGTGCCTGCGGGCAGCCGGCCACTGAAGCTTTCTTT. Its protein is CACGQPATEAFF.

The chain recombines TRBV29-1 with TRBJ2-3; TRBD2 agrees at 8 bases. Germline CDR1 reads SQVTM; CDR2 reads ANQGSEA. V lost 7 bases, J lost 4 bases, and 10 bases stayed unmatched. The CDR3 sequence is 14 residues long. CDR3 in DNA: TGCAGCGCAGAAGGACTAGCTCTTTCAGATACGCAGTATTTT. Protein sequence: CSAEGLALSDTQYF.

The genes are TRBV6-2 or TRBV6-3 and TRBJ2-7; D may be TRBD2 (5 bases). CDR1 and CDR2 from the germline V gene are MNHEY and SVGEGT. Trimming pared 6 bases from V and 7 bases from J, leaving 19 bases between. The CDR3 covers 14 residues. CDR3 sequence (DNA): TGTGCCAGCAGCCCGGGCATCGGGGTATGGGAGCAGTACTTC. Amino acid sequence: CASSPGIGVWEQYF.

The genes are TRBV29-1 and TRBJ2-2; tentatively, D is TRBD1 (5 bases). V was clipped by 7 bases and J by 5 bases, with 14 bases between them. The germline V gene has CDR1 SQVTM and CDR2 ANQGSEA. The CDR3 is 13 residues long. The CDR3: CSAVGATTGELFF. DNA of the CDR3: TGCAGCGCGGTAGGGGCAACAACCGGGGAGCTGTTTTTT.

The CDR3 coding sequence is TGTGCCAGCAGTTTTGGGGATAACACCGGGGAGCTGTTTTTT. This sequence encodes CASSFGDNTGELFF. The V gene is TRBV27, the J gene TRBJ2-2; D unresolved. Trimming took 3 bases from V and 2 from J, leaving 7 bases between them. Germline CDR1 and CDR2: MNHEY and SMNVEV (reference sequence). The CDR3 is 14 amino acids.

This clonotype was counted between two and nine times. The V call is TRBV27, the J call TRBJ2-7, with D unclear. The germline gives CDR1 MNHEY, CDR2 SMNVEV (reference sequence). The CDR3 sequence is 13 residues long. V shed 3 bases and J shed 2 bases, with 8 bases lying between them. The CDR3 nucleotides are TGTGCCAGCAGTTTTGGCAGGACCTACGAGCAGTACTTC. It encodes CASSFGRTYEQYF.

The chain joins TRBV28 to TRBJ1-1; D not resolved. V lost 5 bases, J lost 0 bases, and 13 bases lay in between. The length of the CDR3 is 15 residues. From germline, CDR1 is MDHEN and CDR2 SYDVKM. The CDR3 loop is CASSVRGGMNTEAFF. CDR3 nucleotides: TGTGCCAGCAGTGTCCGAGGCGGTATGAACACTGAAGCTTTCTTT.

CDR3 sequence (DNA): TGCAGTGCACCGACAGGGGGCGACTATGGCTACACCTTC. It yields the protein CSAPTGGDYGYTF. The rearrangement links TRBV20-1 to TRBJ1-2; 10 bases are a match to TRBD1. The germline V gene has CDR1 DFQATT and CDR2 SNEGSKA (reference sequence). Trimming took 6 bases from V and 3 from J; bases not matched to a gene: 4. CDR3 size: 13 residues.